This T cell receptor (beta chain) was sequenced during a study of T cell repertoires in cytomegalovirus infection. Study as a whole: It was the public TCR beta signatures that indicated both CMV infection and matching HLA type.

Regarding the study as a whole: CMV-specific HLA-C-restricted TCR beta clonotypes dominated the ex vivo response.

One entry per CDR3 protein results from TCRdb running MiXCR on the reads. This table has some 350,000 distinct CDR3 sequences, around a sixth appearing once. Of note for this clonotype: Its antigen is unidentified.

This receptor was taken from a human donor in good health (CMV status not recorded). Some clones in this sample may be carry-over from other donors' samples. Sample: PBMCs.

CDR3 sequence reads: CASSWSTVNSNTEAFF. CDR3 bases: TGCGCCAGCAGCTGGAGTACCGTAAACTCGAACACTGAAGCTTTCTTT. The rearrangement joins TRBV5-1 to TRBJ1-1; no clear D gene. Trimming removed 3 bases from V and 1 base from J, with 16 bases in between. The CDR3 consists of 16 residues. Germline CDR1 reads SGHRS; CDR2 reads YFSETQ.